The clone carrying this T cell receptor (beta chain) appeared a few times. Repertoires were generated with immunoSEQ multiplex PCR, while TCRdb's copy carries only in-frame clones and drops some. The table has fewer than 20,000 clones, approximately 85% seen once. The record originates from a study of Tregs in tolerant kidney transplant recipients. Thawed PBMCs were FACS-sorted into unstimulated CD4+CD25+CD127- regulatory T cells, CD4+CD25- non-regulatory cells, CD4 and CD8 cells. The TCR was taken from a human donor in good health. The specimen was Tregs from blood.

CDR3 in amino acids: CASSRAVRGDYGYTF. The DNA of the CDR3 is TGTGCCAGCAGCCGGGCCGTCCGGGGCGACTATGGCTACACCTTC. The V and J genes are TRBV14 and TRBJ1-2, with D possibly TRBD1 on 5 matching bases. CDR3 length: 15 amino acids. Trimming cost V 4 bases and J 3 bases, with 15 bases left between them. Germline V lookup: CDR1 SGHDN, CDR2 FVKESK.